The clone carrying this TCR beta chain appeared many times. The antigen remains undetermined. These data come from a study of human T cells and chemical hapten exposure. Study-wide background: The scalp of each patient received a weekly diphenylcyclopropenone dose for the full roughly 24-week study.

The time point here: patch test 1, 2 weeks after DPC sensitization. The treatment here: therapeutic diphenylcyclopropenone sensitization with weekly scalp DPC. Each patch test followed a blood draw. Findings of the study overall: Healthy people's immune response may differ from that of the donors, who had alopecia.

Each CDR3 protein is one row after TCRdb ran MiXCR on the RACE reads. The sample lists about 380,000 distinct CDR3 sequences; roughly 4.8% were seen once. The origin of this receptor is a woman in her fifties or sixties with alopecia areata. Some clones in this sample may be carry-over from other donors' samples. The source was whole blood, collected in connection with sensitization to the hapten diphenylcyclopropenone (DPC).

The CDR3 loop reads CASSPQGGQMLAEAFF. Written as DNA, the CDR3 is TGTGCCAGCTCACCACAGGGAGGCCAGATGCTCGCTGAAGCTTTCTTT. V and J are TRBV18 and TRBJ1-1; D is unresolved. This CDR3 contains 16 residues. The germline V gene has CDR1 KGHSH and CDR2 LQKENI. V dropped 1 base and J dropped 6 bases, with 18 bases sitting between them.